This paragraph covers one T cell receptor beta chain sequence. Its antigen is undetermined. Age- and sex-matched healthy donors served as the control group. TEMRA cells were FACS-enriched, and CD8+ and CD4+ T cells were isolated negatively. cDNA came from around 0.5 to 1 ug RNA primed by random hexamers. Across 54 Vbeta and 13 Jbeta, immunoSEQ multiplex PCR amplified TCR beta CDR3. TCRdb independently ran MiXCR on the immunoSEQ multiplex PCR reads; one entry per CDR3 protein. The table shows 180,000 or so distinct CDR3 sequences, with 85% to 95% occurring only once. The sample comes from a study of CD8 T cells in Susac syndrome. Study-level points and caveats: The relatively small number of individuals in the TCR sequencing and HLA analysis was acknowledged by the study.

CDR3 size: 16 residues. The germline V gene has CDR1 KGHSH and CDR2 LQKENI. Trimming left V 4 bases short and J 3 bases short, with 17 bases between. V usage is TRBV18 and J usage is TRBJ2-3; D is perhaps TRBD1 or TRBD2 (5 bases each). Input material: CD4+ T cells from PBMCs. This clonotype was sampled from a human donor in good health. CDR3 sequence reads: CASSLVRGDGTDTQYF. DNA for the CDR3: TGTGCCAGCTCACTTGTGAGGGGAGATGGGACAGATACGCAGTATTTT. The whole variable domain, remainder taken from reference TRBV18 and TRBJ2-3, is NAGVMQNPRHLVRRRGQEARLRCSPMKGHSHVYWYRQLPEEGLKFMVYLQKENIIDESGMPKERFSAEFPKEGPSILRIQQVVRGDSAAYFCASSLVRGDGTDTQYFGPGTRLTVL.